The sequence of this TCR beta chain was determined in a study of blood T cell repertoires in COVID-19. Overall study: COVID-19 samples from acute and convalescent phases originated in the United States, Italy and Spain. In each case, the material was cDNA or gDNA derived from T cells, B-cell-depleted T cells, or PBMCs.

Authors' processing steps: For nucleated cells, counts were estimated from reference gene primer amplification. Sequencing used immunoSEQ multiplex PCR; TCRdb keeps in-frame clones, though not all of them. V, J and clone size are taken as reported in that table, and D and trimming were inferred from the DNA itself. The sample carries some 180,000 clones, approximately 85% recorded once. The Seattle patients, enrolled during active infection, were followed longitudinally. The origin of this receptor is a woman of 80 years or more with COVID-19, enrolled during active disease. Sequenced input: peripheral blood.

The CDR3 DNA reads as TGTGCCATCAGTGATCAACTAGCGGGGGCCGGCACAGATACGCAGTATTTT. Translating it yields CAISDQLAGAGTDTQYF. The V call is TRBV10-3, the J call TRBJ2-3; 11 bases line up with TRBD2. Trimming at V came to 3 bases and at J to 1 base, leaving 6 bases not matched to a gene. Germline-derived CDR1 and CDR2 are ENHRY and SYGVKD. The CDR3 covers 17 residues.